Listed below are T cell receptor beta chains from one sample, sequenced in a study of human T cells and chemical hapten exposure. TCRdb fed the RACE reads into MiXCR, producing one record per CDR3 protein. The sample has 50,000 to 65,000 distinct CDR3 sequences, 9.4% seen once. Sequences were derived from whole blood, sampled in connection with sensitization to the hapten diphenylcyclopropenone (DPC). These receptors all stem from a woman aged 40 to 55 with alopecia areata. Some clones in this sample may be carry-over from other donors' samples. Each CDR3 is given with its conserved first and last residue. A D gene is named only where the DNA matches it firmly.

>TRBV6-6|.|TRBJ1-4
CASSYSYLEKLFF
>TRBV7-9|.|TRBJ1-3
CASSLGGGSGNTIYF
>TRBV11-2|.|TRBJ1-6
CASSLLGYNSPLHF
>TRBV29-1|.|TRBJ1-2
CSGRTATNYGYTF
>TRBV11-2|.|TRBJ2-1
CASSFPGLREQFF
>TRBV3-1|.|TRBJ2-7
CASRFGYEQYF
>TRBV6-2/TRBV6-3|.|TRBJ2-3
CASTGRADTQYF
>TRBV7-3|TRBD1|TRBJ2-5
CASSRDSQETQYF
>TRBV12-3/TRBV12-4|.|TRBJ1-5
CASTPRAGNQPQHF
>TRBV7-2|TRBD2|TRBJ2-5
CASSLGTSGGQETQYF
>TRBV11-2|TRBD1|TRBJ2-7
CASTLAGTGAYEQYF
>TRBV28|.|TRBJ1-4
CASSFLSELTTNEKLFF
>TRBV6-5|.|TRBJ1-2
CASSLAGPEGYTF
>TRBV7-9|.|TRBJ1-5
CASSLVGFNQPQHF
>TRBV9|.|TRBJ2-7
CASSVGPLGGEQYF
>TRBV7-2|.|TRBJ1-1
CASSLGVFTEAFF
>TRBV30|.|TRBJ1-1
CAWSPLRGNTEAFF
>TRBV6-1|.|TRBJ1-2
CASTPRDGYTF
>TRBV5-1|TRBD1|TRBJ2-3
CASSPETGGLHTDTQYF